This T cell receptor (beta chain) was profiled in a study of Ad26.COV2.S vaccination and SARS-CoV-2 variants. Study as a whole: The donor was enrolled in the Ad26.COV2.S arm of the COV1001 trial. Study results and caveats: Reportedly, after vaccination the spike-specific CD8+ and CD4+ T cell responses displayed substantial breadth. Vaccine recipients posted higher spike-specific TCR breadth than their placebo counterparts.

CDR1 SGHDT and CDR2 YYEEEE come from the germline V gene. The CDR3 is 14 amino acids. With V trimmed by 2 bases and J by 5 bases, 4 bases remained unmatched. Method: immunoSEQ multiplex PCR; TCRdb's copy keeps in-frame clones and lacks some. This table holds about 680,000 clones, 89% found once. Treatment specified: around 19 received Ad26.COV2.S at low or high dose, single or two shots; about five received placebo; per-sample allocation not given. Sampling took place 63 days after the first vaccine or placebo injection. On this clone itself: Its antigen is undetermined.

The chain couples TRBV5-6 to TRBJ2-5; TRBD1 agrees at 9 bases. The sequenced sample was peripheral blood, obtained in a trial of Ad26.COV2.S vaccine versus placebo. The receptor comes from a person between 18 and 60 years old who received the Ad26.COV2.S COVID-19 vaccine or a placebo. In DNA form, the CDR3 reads TGTGCCAGCAGCTTTACCGGGACAGGGGAGACCCAGTACTTC. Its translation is CASSFTGTGETQYF.